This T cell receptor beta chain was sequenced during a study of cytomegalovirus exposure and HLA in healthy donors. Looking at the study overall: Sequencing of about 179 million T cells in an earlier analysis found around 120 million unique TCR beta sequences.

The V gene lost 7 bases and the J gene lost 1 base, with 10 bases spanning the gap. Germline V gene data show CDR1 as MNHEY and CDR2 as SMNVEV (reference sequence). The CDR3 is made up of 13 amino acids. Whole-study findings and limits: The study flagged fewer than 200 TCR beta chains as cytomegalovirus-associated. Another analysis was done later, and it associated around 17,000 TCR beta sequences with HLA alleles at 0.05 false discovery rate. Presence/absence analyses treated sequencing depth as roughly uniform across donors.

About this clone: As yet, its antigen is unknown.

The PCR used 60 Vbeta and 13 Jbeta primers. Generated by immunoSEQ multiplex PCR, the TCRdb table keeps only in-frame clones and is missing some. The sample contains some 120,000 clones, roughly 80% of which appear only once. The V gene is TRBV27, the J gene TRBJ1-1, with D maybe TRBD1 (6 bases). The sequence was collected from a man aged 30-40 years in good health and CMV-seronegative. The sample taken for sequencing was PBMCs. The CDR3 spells CASTQGKNTEAFF. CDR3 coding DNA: TGTGCCAGCACCCAGGGGAAGAACACTGAAGCTTTCTTT.